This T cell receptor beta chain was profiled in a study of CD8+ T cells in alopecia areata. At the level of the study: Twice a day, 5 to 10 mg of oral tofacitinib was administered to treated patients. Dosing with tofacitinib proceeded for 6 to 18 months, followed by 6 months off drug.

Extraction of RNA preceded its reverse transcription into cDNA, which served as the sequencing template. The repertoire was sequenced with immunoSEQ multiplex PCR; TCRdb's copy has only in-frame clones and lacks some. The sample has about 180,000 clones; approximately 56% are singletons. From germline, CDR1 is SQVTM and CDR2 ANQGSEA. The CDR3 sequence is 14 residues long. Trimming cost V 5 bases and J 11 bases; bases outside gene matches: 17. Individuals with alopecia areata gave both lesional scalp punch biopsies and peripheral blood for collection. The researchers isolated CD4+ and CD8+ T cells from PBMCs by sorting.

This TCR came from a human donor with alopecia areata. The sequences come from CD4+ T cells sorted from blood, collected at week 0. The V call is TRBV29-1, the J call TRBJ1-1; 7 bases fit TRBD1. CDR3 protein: CSVTIGGGKAQAFF. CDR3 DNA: TGCAGCGTTACGATCGGAGGGGGCAAGGCCCAGGCTTTCTTT.